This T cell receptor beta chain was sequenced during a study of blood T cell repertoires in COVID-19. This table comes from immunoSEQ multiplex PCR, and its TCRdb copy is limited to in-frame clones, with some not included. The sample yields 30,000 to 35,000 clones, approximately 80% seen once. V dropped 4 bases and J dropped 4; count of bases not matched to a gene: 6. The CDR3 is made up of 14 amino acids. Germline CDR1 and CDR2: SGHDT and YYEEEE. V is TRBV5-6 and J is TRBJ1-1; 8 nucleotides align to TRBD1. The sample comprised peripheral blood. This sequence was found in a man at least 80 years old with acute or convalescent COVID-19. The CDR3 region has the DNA TGTGCCAGCAGCCGGAGACAGGGGTTCACTGAAGCTTTCTTT. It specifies CASSRRQGFTEAFF. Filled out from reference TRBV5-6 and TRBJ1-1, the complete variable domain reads DAGVTQSPTHLIKTRGQQVTLRCSPKSGHDTVSWYQQALGQGPQFIFQYYEEEERQRGNFPDRFSGHQFPNYSSELNVNALLLGDSALYLCASSRRQGFTEAFFGQGTRLTVV.